Listed below are T cell receptor beta chains from one sample, sequenced in a study of T cells in Graves' hyperthyroidism and ophthalmopathy. TCRdb re-called the multiplex PCR reads with MiXCR, one entry per CDR3 protein. The table lists approximately 490,000 distinct CDR3 sequences, about 20% of them singletons, with about 53% in the top ten. The source material was blood. Receptors originate from a woman in her 70s with Graves' ophthalmopathy. Both conserved end residues are part of each CDR3. D genes are given only for firm matches. The size field is filled for only some rows; it gives once, few, many or a size class.

16,TRBJ2-7,NA,TRBV11-2,NA,CASSLVARGAFYEQYF,TGTGCCAGCAGCTTAGTTGCCAGGGGGGCCTTTTACGAGCAGTACTTC
16,TRBJ2-1,few,TRBV10-2,NA,CASSEWTPSSYNEQFF,TGCGCCAGCAGTGAGTGGACTCCTAGCTCCTACAATGAGCAGTTCTTC
16,TRBJ2-2,NA,TRBV5-4,NA,CASSQGTPAGTGELFF,TGTGCCAGCAGCCAGGGGACCCCCGCAGGCACCGGGGAGCTGTTTTTT
14,TRBJ2-7,few,TRBV5-5,NA,CASSLDGSTYEQYF,TGTGCCAGCAGCTTGGATGGCTCCACCTACGAGCAGTACTTC
15,TRBJ2-3,many,TRBV24-1,TRBD1,CATSDTGTVTDTQYF,TGTGCCACCAGTGATACCGGGACAGTCACAGATACGCAGTATTTT
14,TRBJ1-2,NA,TRBV6-2/TRBV6-3,NA,CASSYPQSRYGYTF,TGTGCCAGCAGTTACCCCCAGAGTCGCTATGGCTACACCTTC
18,TRBJ1-5,few,TRBV7-8,NA,CASSPSRPGTRGNQPQHF,TGTGCCAGCAGCCCCTCACGCCCCGGGACAAGAGGCAATCAGCCCCAGCATTTT
16,TRBJ2-5,NA,TRBV5-1,NA,CASSLPVGEIGETQYF,TGCGCCAGCAGCCTCCCTGTGGGGGAGATAGGAGAGACCCAGTACTTC
15,TRBJ2-1,NA,TRBV19,TRBD2,CASTVSGIQEREQFF,TGTGCCAGTACCGTTAGCGGGATCCAAGAGCGGGAGCAGTTCTTC
13,TRBJ2-7,few,TRBV7-8,NA,CASSPTDGYEQYF,TGTGCCAGCAGCCCCACGGACGGGTACGAGCAGTACTTC
14,TRBJ2-7,few,TRBV9,NA,CASSERAAFYEQYF,TGTGCCAGCAGCGAGAGGGCTGCCTTCTACGAGCAGTACTTC
13,TRBJ2-7,many,TRBV28,NA,CASTIDSSYEQYF,TGTGCCAGCACAATAGACTCTTCCTACGAGCAGTACTTC
15,TRBJ1-1,NA,TRBV7-3,NA,CASSLGLSRSTEAFF,TGTGCCAGCAGCTTAGGACTATCCAGGAGTACTGAAGCTTTCTTT
15,TRBJ2-3,few,TRBV10-1,TRBD1,CASSLRTGAADTQYF,TGCGCCAGCAGTCTTCGGACAGGGGCGGCAGATACGCAGTATTTT
12,TRBJ1-1,many,TRBV27,NA,CASRPLMGEAFF,TGTGCCAGCAGGCCCCTGATGGGTGAAGCTTTCTTT
15,TRBJ2-1,NA,TRBV20-1,NA,CSASPYTGTYNEQFF,TGCAGTGCTAGCCCCTATACGGGGACCTACAATGAGCAGTTCTTC
12,TRBJ1-1,NA,TRBV29-1,NA,CSVQGRETEAFF,TGCAGCGTTCAGGGGCGGGAGACTGAAGCTTTCTTT
13,TRBJ1-1,few,TRBV7-9,NA,CASSLFPNTEAFF,TGTGCCAGCAGCTTATTCCCGAACACTGAAGCTTTCTTT
16,TRBJ2-3,NA,TRBV14,NA,CASSPLMGSLTDTQYF,TGTGCCAGCAGCCCACTGATGGGGTCCCTCACAGATACGCAGTATTTT
15,TRBJ1-1,many,TRBV10-3,NA,CATTMTGGRGTEAFF,TGTGCCACCACTATGACGGGGGGCCGGGGCACTGAAGCTTTCTTT
15,TRBJ2-1,many,TRBV12-3/TRBV12-4,TRBD2,CASTRVLAGGSEQFF,TGTGCCAGCACTCGCGTACTAGCGGGAGGATCTGAGCAGTTCTTC
12,TRBJ2-7,few,TRBV29-1,NA,CSVDKGLGEQYF,TGCAGCGTAGACAAGGGACTCGGCGAGCAGTACTTC
15,TRBJ1-3,NA,TRBV30,NA,CAWSVLVSPGNTIYF,TGTGCCTGGAGTGTACTGGTGTCCCCTGGAAACACCATATATTTT
15,TRBJ2-1,many,TRBV12-3/TRBV12-4,NA,CASSFIRGAVQEQFF,TGTGCCAGCAGTTTTATCAGGGGCGCGGTACAAGAGCAGTTCTTC
15,TRBJ2-3,NA,TRBV19,TRBD2,CASRSTGGPGDTQYF,TGTGCCAGTAGATCAACGGGAGGTCCAGGAGATACGCAGTATTTT
13,TRBJ2-7,NA,TRBV6-1,TRBD1,CASSPFDRARQYF,TGTGCCAGCAGTCCGTTCGACAGGGCTCGGCAGTACTTC
13,TRBJ2-7,NA,TRBV12-3/TRBV12-4,NA,CASSPGSYNEQYF,TGTGCCAGCAGCCCTGGGAGTTACAATGAGCAGTACTTC
17,TRBJ2-3,NA,TRBV6-2/TRBV6-3,TRBD2,CASSTSGTLASTDTQYF,TGTGCCAGCAGTACTAGCGGGACCCTTGCTAGCACAGATACGCAGTATTTT
13,TRBJ1-6,NA,TRBV10-3,NA,CAITWDNNSPLHF,TGTGCCATCACGTGGGACAATAATTCACCCCTCCACTTT
18,TRBJ2-3,few,TRBV12-3/TRBV12-4,TRBD2,CASSRGTSGTVGTDTQYF,TGTGCCAGCAGCCGAGGGACTAGCGGGACCGTGGGCACAGATACGCAGTATTTT
14,TRBJ2-1,NA,TRBV2,TRBD2,CASSKSGLAGVEFF,TGTGCCAGCAGTAAATCCGGACTAGCGGGAGTGGAGTTCTTC
16,TRBJ2-6,NA,TRBV4-3,NA,CASSRTQISGANVLTF,TGCGCCAGCAGCCGCACACAGATCTCTGGGGCCAACGTCCTGACTTTC
15,TRBJ2-2,NA,TRBV19,TRBD1,CASRIGQGLTGELFF,TGTGCCAGTAGGATAGGACAGGGTCTCACCGGGGAGCTGTTTTTT
15,TRBJ1-2,many,TRBV25-1,TRBD1,CASSERGTGNYGYTF,TGTGCCAGCAGTGAAAGGGGGACAGGGAACTATGGCTACACCTTC
16,TRBJ2-2,NA,TRBV5-5,NA,CASSSTGTPNTGELFF,TGTGCCAGCAGCTCGACCGGGACTCCGAACACCGGGGAGCTGTTTTTT
15,TRBJ2-5,few,TRBV3-1,TRBD2,CASSQGTSGQETQYF,TGTGCCAGCAGCCAAGGGACTAGCGGACAAGAGACCCAGTACTTC
19,TRBJ1-4,few,TRBV27,TRBD1,CASRFRTPGQKATNEKLFF,TGTGCCAGCCGCTTCAGAACTCCGGGACAGAAGGCAACTAATGAAAAACTGTTTTTT
14,TRBJ1-2,NA,TRBV3-1,TRBD1,CASSQQTGVAGYTF,TGTGCCAGCAGCCAACAAACAGGGGTGGCTGGCTACACCTTC
14,TRBJ1-2,few,TRBV12-3/TRBV12-4,NA,CASSPGGINYGYTF,TGTGCCAGCAGTCCCGGTGGGATTAACTATGGCTACACCTTC
15,TRBJ1-1,few,TRBV14,TRBD1,CASSPWTGGDTEAFF,TGTGCCAGCAGCCCCTGGACAGGGGGGGACACTGAAGCTTTCTTT
16,TRBJ2-3,NA,TRBV9,NA,CASSPEPGSSTDTQYF,TGCGCCAGCAGCCCCGAACCCGGGAGCAGCACAGATACGCAGTATTTT